The text below deals with one TCR beta chain. This sample was taken from a study of shared clonotypes between healthy human individuals. The assay was immunoSEQ multiplex PCR, and TCRdb's table has in-frame clones only and misses some. The sample has almost 750,000 clones, roughly 72% seen once; the top ten hold under 2%. V was pared by 10 bases and J by 0 bases, with 13 bases between. The CDR3 runs 13 residues. Germline V gene sequence: CDR1 MDHEN, CDR2 SYDVKM. The clonotype originates from a woman in her 30s in good health. V is TRBV28 and J is TRBJ2-7; D is tentatively TRBD1 or TRBD2 (5 bases each). Specimen: memory CD4+ T cells sorted from blood. Stated subset: CD45RA-negative fraction. The CDR3 is CAITGTSSYEQYF. The CDR3 DNA sequence: TGTGCCATCACCGGGACGAGCTCCTACGAGCAGTACTTC.